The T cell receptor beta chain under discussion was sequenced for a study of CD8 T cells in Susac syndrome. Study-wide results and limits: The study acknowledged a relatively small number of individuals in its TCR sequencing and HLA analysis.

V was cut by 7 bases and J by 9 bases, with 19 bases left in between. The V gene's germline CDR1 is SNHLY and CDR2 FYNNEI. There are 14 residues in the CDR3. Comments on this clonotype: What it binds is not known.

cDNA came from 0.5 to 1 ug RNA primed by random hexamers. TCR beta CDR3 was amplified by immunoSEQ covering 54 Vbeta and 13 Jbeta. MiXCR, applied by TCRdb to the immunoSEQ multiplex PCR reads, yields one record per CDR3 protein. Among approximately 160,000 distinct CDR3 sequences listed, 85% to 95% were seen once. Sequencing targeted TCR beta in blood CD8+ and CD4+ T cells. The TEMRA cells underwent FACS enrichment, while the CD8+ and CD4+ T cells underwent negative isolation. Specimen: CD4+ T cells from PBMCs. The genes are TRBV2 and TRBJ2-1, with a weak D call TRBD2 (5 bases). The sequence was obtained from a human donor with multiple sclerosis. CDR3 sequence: CASKLLVTTSEQFF. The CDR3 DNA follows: TGTGCCAGCAAACTACTAGTGACTACAAGTGAGCAGTTCTTC.